This T cell receptor beta chain stems from a study of cytomegalovirus exposure and HLA in healthy donors (dated by TCRdb to 2015 to 2018). Broadly, across the study: According to an earlier analysis of several hundred of the donors, roughly 180 million T cells yielded some 120 million unique TCR beta sequences and approximately 280 Gb of sequence data. Roughly 300 gigabases of sequencing data and 70 million to 95 million unique TCR sequences made up an early release that covered 500 to 700 HLA-typed donors. The genetic ancestry cluster associated with self-reported Caucasian donors included 81% of the 398 genotyped donors. The study was designed to test whether signatures of past pathogen exposure could be identified by cataloging public T cell receptors. The study used immunosequencing to profile the T cell repertoires of more than 650 subjects and linked those repertoires to cytomegalovirus serostatus. In addition to the first cohort of 500 to 850 subjects, a separate validation cohort of approximately 130 different subjects was used. To predict cytomegalovirus infection status, the study brought together high-throughput TCR immunosequencing, statistical association of individual TCRs with disease status, and machine learning. To study patterns of TCR occurrence, a later analysis re-analyzed previously published TCR beta repertoires from 700 or so donors and added high-resolution HLA genotyping. In the later analysis, no new phenotypic data were used to find candidate immune exposures; instead, reliance was placed on TCR beta sequences and their occurrence across donors. An earlier analysis of about 620 of the donors applied high-throughput TCR beta sequencing to assess whether each TCR beta V gene segment acted as functional or pseudogenic. Alongside the repertoire data, information on donor age, sex, ethnicity and CMV serostatus was compiled. Genome-wide SNP genotypes for about 60% of the roughly 700 donors were used in a later genetic analysis, which treated that subset as a discovery cohort. Every discovery cohort repertoire had been produced on one sequencing platform. HLA typing included class I and class II loci at four-digit resolution. Typing coverage differed by locus: A, B, C, DRB1 and DQB1 were typed in about 629-640 donors, DQA1 in approximately 520, DPA1 in nearly 610, and DPB1 in 472. Because of strong linkage in the cohort, five DR-DQ haplotypes were treated as single units for association and clustering. Across about 380 genotyped donors of the cohort, an average of approximately 240,000 unique TCR beta nucleotide sequences per donor were sequenced, and 15% to 20% of those sequences were non-productive.

Concerning this clone itself: There is no known antigen for this receptor. Base qualities were left out, and no much larger clone turns up one base away.

The germline V gene gives CDR1 as SGHRS and CDR2 as YFSETQ. At the junction V is shortened by 0 bases and J by 10 bases, with 14 bases in between. The CDR3 holds 15 amino acids from the cysteine to the phenylalanine. The sequence is cut down to CDR3 DNA, 45 bases in frame from base 1. Library preparation was by the immunoSEQ multiplex PCR assay. For the multiplex PCR, a mixture combining 60 forward primers for TCR Vbeta segments and 13 reverse primers for TCR Jbeta segments was used. A multiplex PCR assay on genomic DNA amplified the CDR3 region of rearranged TCR beta genes. On the Illumina HiSeq System, the amplified TCR beta libraries were sequenced as 87-base-pair reads. Per the original workflow: In a later analysis, roughly 80 million unique TCR beta chains were counted across the roughly 670 repertoires, and approximately 11 million of these chains were shared by at least two donors. A nearest-neighbor algorithm error-corrected the raw reads and collapsed the reads into unique sequences, merging closely related sequences to remove PCR and sequencing errors. CDR3 sequences were aligned to IMGT reference sequences to assign V, D and J gene segments. For a sequence to be retained, a match of at least six nucleotides to both a V gene segment and a J gene segment was required. Rearrangements were classified as productive when the CDR3 lacked stop codons and remained in frame with V and J, and all other rearrangements were classified as non-productive. CDR3 was defined according to IMGT convention as the region running from the second conserved V-encoded cysteine to the conserved J-encoded phenylalanine. The earlier analysis of about 500 of the donors excluded sequences that lacked an unambiguous match to a single V gene segment. In an earlier analysis of a few hundred of the donors, V segments were called functional above 56.7% productive rearrangements and were called segregating when the between-donor standard deviation exceeded 5%. A statistical classification framework was built to diagnose cytomegalovirus status from the catalog of TCR beta chain sequences. V and J gene assignment, in a later analysis, came from comparing TCR nucleotide sequences with IMGT/GENE-DB human TR gene sequences. A later analysis assigned CDR3 sequences and most-parsimonious VDJ recombination scenarios with the TCRdist pipeline. A later analysis defined each TCR beta chain by its CDR3 amino acid sequence plus V-gene family, and excluded reads lacking a unique V-gene family. A later analysis removed 450 to 600 highly shared, low-generation-probability nucleotide sequences to deal with suspected cross-contamination and a sequencing artifact. A later analysis calculated a clonal expansion index for each public chain from normalized within-repertoire ranks of inferred template counts. In a later analysis, generation probabilities were computed using a VDJ recombination model fitted to out-of-frame rearrangements, and the results were checked against IGoR. In a later analysis, hypergeometric tests were used to score TCR-TCR, TCR-HLA and TCR-CMV co-occurrence, with a repertoire-size bias correction applied to TCR pairs. False discovery rates were estimated in a later analysis by permuting HLA or CMV assignments 20 times. In a later analysis, co-occurring TCRs were grouped using DBSCAN, and TCRdist sequence similarity was added for clustering within HLA-allele-positive subsets. Repertoires with fewer than 30,000 or more than 120,000 public chains were left out of co-occurrence clustering, as were about 5 repertoires with anomalous nucleotide sharing. Sourced from immuneACCESS, this table was stored by TCRdb with only in-frame sequences that have V and J called. A share of the clones is absent; for the studies checked, an unresolved V gene accounts for under half, and the remainder has no known explanation. V and J calls and clone size follow that table, whereas D and trimming were derived from the DNA. The sample table holds tens of thousands of clones, of which roughly 77% were seen once. The top ten constitute 6.8% of the sample.

Study-wide conclusions, independent of this receptor: An earlier analysis of roughly 570 of the donors showed that most TCR beta V segments appeared in productive rearrangements either about 87% or about 30% of the time, which broadly matched IMGT annotations. This cohort had only TCR beta chains sequenced, and the lack of alpha or paired-chain data limited which features could be detected. A later analysis reported that several top co-occurrence clusters appeared linked to parvovirus B19, influenza, CMV and Epstein-Barr virus. Because counts were too low, roughly 16 rarely observed V segments, including chromosome 9 orphons, were excluded from the earlier analysis of several hundred of the donors. A further reported finding was that TCR beta sequences accurately predicted the HLA-A and HLA-B alleles for most subjects in the first cohort. According to the authors, the approach could potentially be generalized to other disease states and immunological phenotypes. Strong co-occurrence of HLA alleles, especially DR and DQ, made assigning TCR associations to individual alleles difficult. Specific HLA alleles were associated with over 15,000 TCR beta sequences at a false discovery rate of 0.05 in a later analysis. Some IMGT-functional V segments, including TRBV6-2 and TRBV6-3, could not be distinguished by the 87-base-pair reads and were therefore excluded. Cytomegalovirus status was reported to be diagnosed by the classifier with high specificity and sensitivity in both the original and validation cohorts. In a later analysis, HLA-associated TCR beta chains were found to be more clonally expanded and to have lower generation probabilities than equally common non-associated chains. In a later analysis, the rate of TCR association differed among HLA loci, with DRB1 alleles having the most associated TCRs and HLA-C alleles having the fewest. A total of about 180 TCR beta chains were listed by the study as associated with cytomegalovirus. In a later genetic analysis, a missense DCLRE1C variant was associated with V-gene and J-gene trimming of TCR beta chains, and the association was replicated in an independent cohort. According to a later genetic analysis, donors in an Asian-associated ancestry cluster had fewer N-insertions in productive TCRs than the approximately 700-donor mean. According to a later analysis, most CMV-associated TCR beta chains appeared to be HLA-restricted, and the HLA associations seemed to be driven largely by CMV exposure. Because HLA typing was missing for some donors at each locus, association tests included only the typed subset. Most TCR sequences were seen in very few donors, while some public TCRs were found in many individuals. The sequencing pipeline was judged likely to have produced a cluster of highly shared sequence variants as a technical artifact. Linkage disequilibrium might explain the correlated functional status among segregating V segments, but an unknown experimental factor could not be ruled out. A few of the identified cytomegalovirus-associated TCR beta chains were confirmed in vitro to be specific for cytomegalovirus antigens. Sequencing depth was assumed to be roughly uniform across donors in the presence/absence analyses, though that assumption may not hold. The only immune exposure information available for the cohort was CMV serostatus.

The cohort comprised fewer than 750 healthy bone marrow donors. At the time of sampling, all cohort members were nominally healthy, though unrecorded immune exposures were likely present. The donor was CMV seropositive and was included in the group of 300 or so seropositive cohort members. Every donor gave a peripheral blood sample, and the peripheral blood mononuclear cells from that sample were used for TCR beta sequencing. Genomic DNA was extracted from the blood cell samples with the Qiagen DNeasy Blood Extraction Kit. The TCR sequence derives from a man aged 25-45 years in good health and CMV-seropositive. This receptor chain uses TRBV5-1 and TRBJ1-6, with no reliable assignment of the D segment. Input material: PBMCs. The sequenced DNA is TGCGCCAGCAGCTTGGGACGGATTCGGGGATCACCCCTCCACTTT. This yields the protein CASSLGRIRGSPLHF.